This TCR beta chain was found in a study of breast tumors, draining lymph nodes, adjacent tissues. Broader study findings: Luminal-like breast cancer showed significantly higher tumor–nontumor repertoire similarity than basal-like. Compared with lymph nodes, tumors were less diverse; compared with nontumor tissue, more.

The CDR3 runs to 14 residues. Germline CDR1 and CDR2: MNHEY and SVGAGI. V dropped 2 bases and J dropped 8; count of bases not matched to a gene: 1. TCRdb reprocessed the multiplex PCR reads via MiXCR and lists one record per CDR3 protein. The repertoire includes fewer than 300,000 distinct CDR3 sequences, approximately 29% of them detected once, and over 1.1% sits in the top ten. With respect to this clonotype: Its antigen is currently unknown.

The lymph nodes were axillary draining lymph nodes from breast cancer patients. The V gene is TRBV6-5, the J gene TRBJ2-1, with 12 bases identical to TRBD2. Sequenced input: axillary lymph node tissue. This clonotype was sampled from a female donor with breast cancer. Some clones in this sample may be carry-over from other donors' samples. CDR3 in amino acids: CASSYGLAGHEQFF. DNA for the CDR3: TGTGCCAGCAGTTACGGACTAGCGGGACATGAGCAGTTCTTC.